The 6 T cell receptor beta chains given below trace back to one sample, sequenced in a study of cytomegalovirus exposure and HLA in healthy donors. It was with 60 Vbeta and 13 Jbeta primers that the PCR ran. This table comes from immunoSEQ multiplex PCR, and its TCRdb copy is limited to in-frame clones, with some not included. The sample records some 66,000 clones, about three quarters being singletons. Sequenced input: PBMCs. These receptors were collected from a man between 40 and 49 years old in good health and CMV-seronegative.

CDR3 protein: CASSVTGKETQYF. The CDR3 DNA reads TGCGCCAGCAGCGTAACAGGGAAAGAGACCCAGTACTTC. This chain uses TRBV5-1 with TRBJ2-5; weak D call: TRBD1 (6 bases). Looked up from germline, CDR1 is SGHRS and CDR2 is YFSETQ. The ends were cut back, 4 bases at V and 3 bases at J, with 10 bases in the middle. The CDR3 runs to 13 residues.

The J gene is TRBJ2-7, the V gene TRBV12-5; the D is unclear. The CDR3 contains 13 residues. Germline V gene sequence: CDR1 LGHNT, CDR2 FRNRAP. The V end lost 3 bases, the J end lost 2 bases, and 8 bases lay between the germline ends. The CDR3 sequence: CASGFGPTYEQYF. The CDR3 DNA reads as TGTGCTAGTGGTTTTGGGCCCACCTACGAGCAGTACTTC.

This sequence joins TRBV5-1 and TRBJ2-7, with TRBD1 matching over 8 bases. The trim removed 0 bases at V and 5 bases at J, leaving 7 bases unmatched. The CDR3 spans 15 residues. Germline V gives CDR1 SGHRS, CDR2 YFSETQ. CDR3 DNA: TGCGCCAGCAGCTTGGCCCCCGGACAGGGCCACGAGCAGTACTTC. Translated, it gives CASSLAPGQGHEQYF.

The rearrangement links TRBV7-8 to TRBJ2-7; 11 nucleotides align to TRBD2. Germline CDR1 is SGHVS and CDR2 is FQNEAQ. CDR3 length: 15 residues. Trimming removed 3 bases from V and 2 bases from J; junction bases left unmatched: 3. CDR3 sequence (DNA): TGTGCCAGCAGCTTCGGGACTAGCGGACCCTACGAGCAGTACTTC. Its protein is CASSFGTSGPYEQYF.

J is TRBJ2-1 and V is TRBV11-2, with TRBD1 matching over 9 bases. CDR1 is SGHAT, CDR2 FQNNGV, per germline. This CDR3 region has 14 residues. V trimming: 6 bases; J trimming: 8 bases; junction bases outside the gene matches: 8. This chain's CDR3 is CASRRTGATYEQFF. CDR3 sequence (DNA): TGTGCCAGCAGGAGGACAGGGGCTACGTATGAGCAGTTCTTC.

This clone was seen a single time. The rearrangement links TRBV6-5 to TRBJ1-1; TRBD1 might be the D (5 bases). Per the germline V gene, CDR1 is MNHEY and CDR2 is SVGAGI. This CDR3 region has 15 residues. Trimming left V 6 bases short and J 3 bases short, with 17 bases between. The CDR3: CASRSPGPRDTEAFF. CDR3 bases: TGTGCCAGCAGGTCCCCCGGCCCCAGGGACACTGAAGCTTTCTTT.